This TCR beta chain was profiled in a study of graft-versus-host responses after intestinal transplantation. Turning to the study itself: All recipients were transplanted with multivisceral, liver-intestinal, or isolated intestinal grafts.

Using immunoSEQ multiplex PCR, the repertoire was profiled, and TCRdb retains in-frame clones only, with some absent. The sample lists 90,000 to 120,000 clones, approximately 86% occurring once. As regards this clone: Its antigen is not known.

This clonotype originated in a human donor who was the organ donor for an intestinal transplant. The sample consisted of unstimulated CD4+ T cells sorted from spleen or lymph node cells, taken before transplant.

The CDR3 DNA follows: TGTGCCAGCAGTTCGGGACTAGTCCCCTACGAGCAGTACTTC. Its protein is CASSSGLVPYEQYF. J is TRBJ2-7 and V is TRBV27; 8 bases are a match to TRBD2. Looked up from germline, CDR1 is MNHEY and CDR2 is SMNVEV (reference sequence). The CDR3 consists of 14 residues. With V trimmed by 4 bases and J by 2 bases, 4 bases remained unmatched.